This entry lists 16 T cell receptor beta chains sequenced from one sample in a study of T-cell memory formation after mild COVID-19. TCRdb reprocessed the 5' RACE reads via MiXCR and lists one record per CDR3 protein. The sample holds some 250,000 distinct CDR3 sequences, 7.5% to 10% seen once. Sequencing was performed on PBMCs or a T cell subset sorted from them (not recorded which). These receptors all come from a man aged 18-30 years who had mild COVID-19 (a few samples of this study predate the infection). Cell type and time point are not known.

J is TRBJ2-7 and V is TRBV5-6; D might be TRBD1 or TRBD2, each matching 7 bases. This CDR3 region has 14 residues. The germline V and J ends were trimmed by 1 base and 5 bases, with 13 bases remaining between them. CDR1 and CDR2 from the germline V gene are SGHDT and YYEEEE. This CDR3 reads CASSLTGEGDEQYV. In DNA form, the CDR3 reads TGTGCCAGCAGCTTGACAGGGGAGGGAGACGAGCAGTACGTC.

The chain links TRBV10-3 to TRBJ1-3; D remains ambiguous. The germline V gene encodes CDR1 ENHRY and CDR2 SYGVKD. Trimming left V 2 bases short and J 4 bases short, with 6 bases between. The CDR3 length is 13 residues. The CDR3 loop reads CAISEPGGNTIYF. The DNA of the CDR3 is TGTGCCATCAGTGAGCCCGGGGGAAACACCATATATTTT.

This chain joins TRBV15 and TRBJ2-5; 10 bases match TRBD2. This CDR3 has 16 residues. Looked up from germline, CDR1 is LNHNV and CDR2 is YYDKDF (reference sequence). With 3 bases clipped from V and 5 bases from J, the junction kept 9 bases outside the gene matches. The CDR3 nucleotides read TGTGCCACCAGCAGTACTAGCGGGGCCTCCGGGGAGACCCAGTACTTC. This gives the protein CATSSTSGASGETQYF.

This clonotype was detected a few times. The genes are TRBV3-1 and TRBJ2-4, with TRBD2 matching over 9 bases. The CDR3 contains 15 residues. With V trimmed by 1 base and J by 8 bases, 6 bases remained unmatched. CDR1 LGHDT and CDR2 YNNKEL come from the germline V gene (reference sequence). CDR3 in DNA: TGTGCCAGCAGCCAAGGGCCTAGCGGGGAACACATTCAGTACTTC. This codes for CASSQGPSGEHIQYF.

V is TRBV20-1 and J is TRBJ1-2, with D possibly being TRBD1 (5 bases). CDR3 length: 14 amino acids. Germline lookup yields CDR1 DFQATT and CDR2 SNEGSKA (reference sequence). Trimming stripped 5 bases from V and 4 bases from J, with 17 bases between. CDR3 in amino acids: CSAPSSGTPYGYTF. DNA of the CDR3: TGCAGTGCTCCTTCCTCCGGGACCCCCTATGGCTACACCTTC.

This clonotype was counted a few times. The chain joins TRBV7-8 to TRBJ2-7; no firm D call. In germline, CDR1 is SGHVS, CDR2 FQNEAQ. This CDR3 is 16 amino acids long. The V end was cut by 4 bases, the J end by 2 bases, with 18 bases between. The CDR3, as DNA: TGTGCCAGCAGCTCCTGGCCGTCGGACCCAACCTACGAGCAGTACGTC. Translation gives CASSSWPSDPTYEQYV.

This clonotype was seen a few times. The chain combines TRBV6-2 or TRBV6-3 with TRBJ2-1, with D perhaps matching TRBD1 (6 bases). The CDR3 loop spans 16 amino acids. V was shortened by 0 bases and J by 10 bases, with 19 bases between the two germline ends. Germline loops: CDR1 MNHEY, CDR2 SVGEGT. The CDR3 reads CASSYSVEAGEHEQFF. Written as DNA, the CDR3 is TGTGCCAGCAGTTACTCGGTAGAGGCAGGGGAGCACGAGCAGTTCTTC.

In its sample, this clonotype was seen a few times. The rearrangement uses TRBV12-3 or TRBV12-4 and TRBJ1-1, with D unresolved. This CDR3 has 14 residues. Trimming removed 7 bases from V and 0 bases from J, with 12 bases in between. The CDR3 sequence is CASTSEGLNTEAFF. The CDR3 region has the DNA TGTGCCAGCACCTCGGAGGGATTGAACACTGAAGCTTTCTTT.

This clonotype was picked up a small number of times. V usage is TRBV7-3 and J usage is TRBJ1-1; 11 bases match TRBD1. Per the germline V gene, CDR1 is SGHTA and CDR2 is FQGTGA. CDR3 length: 14 residues. Trimming cost V 5 bases and J 7 bases; bases outside gene matches: 6. Written as DNA, the CDR3 is TGTGCCAGCAGCGCAGGACAGGGGGCTGGTGAAGCTTTCTTT. It yields the protein CASSAGQGAGEAFF. The full variable domain, in which reference TRBV7-3 and TRBJ1-1 provide the parts outside the CDR3, is GAGVSQTPSNKVTEKGKYVELRCDPISGHTALYWYRQSLGQGPEFLIYFQGTGAADDSGLPNDRFFAVRPEGSVSTLKIQRTERGDSAVYLCASSAGQGAGEAFFGQGTRLTVV.

This clonotype was seen only a few times. V is TRBV6-6 and J is TRBJ1-1; 8 bases fit TRBD1. V gave up 6 bases and J gave up 1 base; unmatched junction bases: 7. The germline CDR1 and CDR2 sequences are MNHNY and SVGAGI (reference sequence). CDR3 length: 15 amino acids. The CDR3 loop reads CASRSPGTGNTEAFF. In nucleotides, the CDR3 is TGTGCCAGCAGGAGTCCCGGGACAGGGAACACTGAAGCTTTCTTT.

This clonotype showed up just a few times. This rearrangement joins TRBV5-1 to TRBJ1-1; no firm D call. The V end was cut by 3 bases, the J end by 8 bases, with 14 bases between. Germline CDR1 is SGHRS and CDR2 is YFSETQ. This CDR3 is built from 13 residues. This chain's CDR3 is CASSSPAAGEAFF. CDR3 in DNA: TGCGCCAGCAGCTCGCCGGCAGCCGGGGAAGCTTTCTTT. The variable domain in full, completed from reference TRBV5-1 and TRBJ1-1, reads KAGVTQTPRYLIKTRGQQVTLSCSPISGHRSVSWYQQTPGQGLQFLFEYFSETQRNKGNFPGRFSGRQFSNSRSEMNVSTLELGDSALYLCASSSPAAGEAFFGQGTRLTVV.

The chain is built from TRBV29-1 and TRBJ2-1, with a tentative D call TRBD2 (7 bases). CDR1 is SQVTM, CDR2 ANQGSEA, per germline. V lost 7 bases, J lost 2 bases, and 18 bases lay in between. The CDR3 contains 15 residues. CDR3 sequence reads: CSAPRRGAAYNEQFF. Here the CDR3 DNA reads TGCAGCGCCCCCCGCCGGGGGGCTGCCTACAATGAGCAGTTCTTC.

J is TRBJ2-5 and V is TRBV29-1; 8 bases match TRBD1. With V trimmed by 8 bases and J by 5 bases, 7 bases remained unmatched. This CDR3 is built from 12 residues. Looked up from germline, CDR1 is SQVTM and CDR2 is ANQGSEA. The CDR3 is CSSGGIHETQYF. For the CDR3, the DNA is TGCAGCTCAGGGGGCATCCACGAGACCCAGTACTTC.

This clonotype was found many times. This sequence joins TRBV4-1 and TRBJ1-3, with no clear D. The germline gives CDR1 MGHRA, CDR2 YSYEKL. V dropped 7 bases and J dropped 0 bases, with 13 bases sitting between them. The CDR3 runs to 15 residues. The CDR3 loop reads CASTLEEYSGNTIYF. In DNA, the CDR3 is TGCGCCAGCACACTAGAGGAATACTCTGGAAACACCATATATTTT.

This clonotype showed up many times. The rearrangement uses TRBV5-1 and TRBJ1-5; 7 nucleotides align to TRBD1. J was trimmed by 5 bases and V by 4 bases; bases with no gene match: 3. The CDR3 has 13 residues. The germline CDR1 and CDR2 sequences are SGHRS and YFSETQ. CDR3 region: CASSEGADQPQHF. The CDR3 bases are TGCGCCAGCAGCGAGGGGGCTGATCAGCCCCAGCATTTT.

This clonotype was observed a few times. The chain carries TRBV5-6 and TRBJ2-7; 8 bases fit TRBD2. Germline V gene lookup returns CDR1 SGHDT and CDR2 YYEEEE. V lost 0 bases and J lost 0; bases outside the gene matches: 8. This CDR3 has 17 amino acids. This CDR3 reads CASSLALGLALSYEQYF. The CDR3 nucleotides read TGTGCCAGCAGCTTGGCTTTAGGACTAGCCCTCTCCTACGAGCAGTACTTC.